Presented here are 15 T cell receptor beta chains from one specimen sequenced in a study of blood T cell repertoires in COVID-19. The table came from immunoSEQ multiplex PCR; TCRdb's copy has only in-frame clones and leaves some out. The sample yields tens of thousands of clones, over 65% seen once. Sequenced input: peripheral blood. Receptors originate from a human donor with acute or convalescent COVID-19. The donor label of this sample is uncertain.

Here the CDR3 DNA reads TGTGCCAGCTCAGCGGCCGGGACAGGCGGGAATGGCTACACCTTC. This translates into CASSAAGTGGNGYTF. This chain links TRBV18 with TRBJ1-2; TRBD1 aligns across 8 bases. The length of the CDR3 is 15 residues. Unmatched junction bases numbered 11, after V lost 5 bases and J lost 6 bases. CDR1 and CDR2 from the germline V gene are KGHSH and LQKENI.

The V and J genes are TRBV2 and TRBJ2-7; tentatively, D is TRBD1 (5 bases). Germline CDR1 and CDR2: SNHLY and FYNNEI. The CDR3 has 12 amino acids. V was clipped by 4 bases and J by 4 bases, with 8 bases between them. CDR3 sequence: CASSGTKYEQYV. Written as DNA, the CDR3 is TGTGCCAGCAGTGGGACAAAGTACGAGCAGTACGTC.

This clone was counted a few times. The chain uses TRBV28 and TRBJ1-2, with D possibly matching TRBD1 (5 bases). V gave up 10 bases and J gave up 11 bases, with 20 bases separating them. Germline assignment: CDR1 MDHEN and CDR2 SYDVKM. The CDR3 totals 12 residues. Written as DNA, the CDR3 is TGTGCCACCAGGCAGGGTTCTTCTTCTTACACCTTC. Its protein product is CATRQGSSSYTF.

The chain joins TRBV3-1 (or the pseudogene TRBV3-2) to TRBJ2-1; 10 bases fit TRBD2. Germline V gene sequence: CDR1 LGHDT, CDR2 YNNKEL (reference sequence). Unmatched junction bases numbered 4, after V lost 1 base and J lost 10 bases. This CDR3 comprises 14 residues. This CDR3 reads CASSQGLAGEEQFF. CDR3 in DNA: TGTGCCAGCAGCCAAGGGCTAGCGGGGGAGGAGCAGTTCTTC.

The chain couples TRBV7-6 to TRBJ2-5; D may be TRBD2 (5 bases). Germline V gives CDR1 SGHVS, CDR2 FNYEAQ. Trimming took 3 bases from V and 4 from J, leaving 12 bases between them. CDR3 size: 14 residues. CDR3 amino acids: CASSLDGVPETQYF. The CDR3 bases are TGTGCCAGCAGCTTGGACGGGGTCCCAGAGACCCAGTACTTC.

This clone turned up a few times. This chain connects TRBV6-5 to TRBJ1-1, with D unresolved. From germline, CDR1 is MNHEY and CDR2 SVGAGI. Trimming pared 3 bases from V and 2 bases from J, leaving 13 bases between. The CDR3 is made up of 15 amino acids. CDR3 coding DNA: TGTGCCAGCAGTTATGGTTCGGGTATTAACACTGAAGCTTTCTTT. It translates to CASSYGSGINTEAFF.

The chain combines TRBV2 with TRBJ1-6, with D possibly TRBD1 on 6 matching bases. CDR3 size: 14 residues. V lost 4 bases, J lost 8 bases, and 12 bases lay in between. From germline, CDR1 is SNHLY and CDR2 FYNNEI. Written as DNA, the CDR3 is TGTGCCAGCAGTGGGGACACGGGTTATTCACCCCTCCACTTT. This encodes CASSGDTGYSPLHF.

The V call is TRBV7-6, the J call TRBJ2-2; 11 bases agree with TRBD1. After removal of 5 bases from V and 2 bases from J, the junction contained 4 bases not matched to a gene. Germline CDR1 and CDR2: SGHVS and FNYEAQ. The length of the CDR3 is 16 residues. The CDR3 DNA is TGTGCCAGCAGCGGGAGGACAGGGGGCAACACCGGGGAGCTGTTTTTT. Protein sequence: CASSGRTGGNTGELFF.

This chain joins TRBV6-2 or TRBV6-3 and TRBJ2-3, with 14 bases identical to TRBD2. CDR3 size: 15 residues. Germline assignment: CDR1 MNHEY and CDR2 SVGEGT. Trimming removed 6 bases from V and 5 bases from J; junction bases left unmatched: 4. This chain's CDR3 is CASSLTSGGGDTQYF. The CDR3 coding sequence is TGTGCCAGCAGCCTGACTAGCGGGGGGGGAGATACGCAGTATTTT.

The chain recombines TRBV18 with TRBJ2-2; possible D gene TRBD2, 6 bases. The CDR3 has 16 residues. Germline CDR1 is KGHSH and CDR2 is LQKENI. The V and J ends lost 5 bases and 5 bases respectively, with 18 bases between them. The CDR3 DNA sequence: TGTGCCAGCTCATCTATTCCGGAGGGGATAACCGGGGAGCTGTTTTTT. Residues: CASSSIPEGITGELFF.

The chain carries TRBV27 and TRBJ1-6; the D is unclear. Trimming left V 1 base short and J 6 bases short, with 10 bases between. CDR1 and CDR2 from the germline V gene are MNHEY and SMNVEV (reference sequence). This CDR3 has 15 residues. CDR3 sequence reads: CASSLFPPVNSPLHF. CDR3 nucleotide sequence: TGTGCCAGCAGTTTATTTCCCCCCGTTAATTCACCCCTCCACTTT.

The chain recombines TRBV28 with TRBJ2-1; perhaps TRBD1 as D (6 bases). The V gene lost 7 bases and the J gene lost 7 bases, with 20 bases spanning the gap. Germline CDR1 MDHEN, CDR2 SYDVKM. The CDR3 has 15 amino acids. The CDR3 spells CASTSPTGIGNEQFF. The CDR3 nucleotides are TGTGCCAGCACCTCTCCTACAGGGATCGGGAATGAGCAGTTCTTC.

The rearrangement uses TRBV5-1 and TRBJ2-3; D perhaps matches TRBD2 (5 bases). V lost 3 bases to trimming and J lost 3 bases, with 11 bases between them. The CDR3 sequence is 14 residues long. Germline-derived CDR1 and CDR2 are SGHRS and YFSETQ. The CDR3 bases are TGCGCCAGCAGCTCCGGGTCGGGGACAGATACGCAGTATTTT. It codes for CASSSGSGTDTQYF.

The chain couples TRBV9 to TRBJ1-6; 8 bases match TRBD1. The V gene end was trimmed by 3 bases and the J gene end by 10 bases; junction bases not matched to a gene: 9. The germline V gene encodes CDR1 SGDLS and CDR2 YYNGEE. This CDR3 comprises 15 residues. In nucleotides, the CDR3 is TGTGCCAGCAGCGAGATGACAGGGGTAGGATCACCCCTCCACTTT. Amino acid sequence: CASSEMTGVGSPLHF.

CDR3 sequence: CASSLGQLDEQYF. The CDR3, as DNA: TGTGCCAGCAGCTTAGGACAGCTGGACGAGCAGTACTTC. The chain combines TRBV7-3 with TRBJ2-7, with D perhaps matching TRBD1 (6 bases). Germline lookup yields CDR1 SGHTA and CDR2 FQGTGA. The CDR3 extends over 13 amino acids. The ends were cut back, 2 bases at V and 5 bases at J, with 10 bases in the middle.